This TCR beta chain comes out of a study of blood T cell dynamics during melanoma immunotherapy. The ends lost 3 bases at V and 2 bases at J; junction bases unmatched: 9. From germline, CDR1 is SGHTA and CDR2 FQGNSA. The CDR3 consists of 16 residues. Every bulk PBMC sample received the same 350 ng of DNA. Assay: immunoSEQ multiplex PCR; the TCRdb copy retains only in-frame clones and omits some. The sample records about 14,000 clones, 86% being singletons. Time point denoted: pre-treatment baseline. Sampling occurred pretreatment (T0) and at week 3 (W3), after cycle one of checkpoint blockade. The chain links TRBV7-2 to TRBJ1-1; 7 bases align to TRBD1. The sequence was collected from a human donor with melanoma. Sequences were derived from blood, sampled from a patient treated with checkpoint blockade. DNA for the CDR3: TGTGCCAGCAGCTTGGAGGGACAGCTCCTAAACACTGAAGCTTTCTTT. Encoded protein: CASSLEGQLLNTEAFF.